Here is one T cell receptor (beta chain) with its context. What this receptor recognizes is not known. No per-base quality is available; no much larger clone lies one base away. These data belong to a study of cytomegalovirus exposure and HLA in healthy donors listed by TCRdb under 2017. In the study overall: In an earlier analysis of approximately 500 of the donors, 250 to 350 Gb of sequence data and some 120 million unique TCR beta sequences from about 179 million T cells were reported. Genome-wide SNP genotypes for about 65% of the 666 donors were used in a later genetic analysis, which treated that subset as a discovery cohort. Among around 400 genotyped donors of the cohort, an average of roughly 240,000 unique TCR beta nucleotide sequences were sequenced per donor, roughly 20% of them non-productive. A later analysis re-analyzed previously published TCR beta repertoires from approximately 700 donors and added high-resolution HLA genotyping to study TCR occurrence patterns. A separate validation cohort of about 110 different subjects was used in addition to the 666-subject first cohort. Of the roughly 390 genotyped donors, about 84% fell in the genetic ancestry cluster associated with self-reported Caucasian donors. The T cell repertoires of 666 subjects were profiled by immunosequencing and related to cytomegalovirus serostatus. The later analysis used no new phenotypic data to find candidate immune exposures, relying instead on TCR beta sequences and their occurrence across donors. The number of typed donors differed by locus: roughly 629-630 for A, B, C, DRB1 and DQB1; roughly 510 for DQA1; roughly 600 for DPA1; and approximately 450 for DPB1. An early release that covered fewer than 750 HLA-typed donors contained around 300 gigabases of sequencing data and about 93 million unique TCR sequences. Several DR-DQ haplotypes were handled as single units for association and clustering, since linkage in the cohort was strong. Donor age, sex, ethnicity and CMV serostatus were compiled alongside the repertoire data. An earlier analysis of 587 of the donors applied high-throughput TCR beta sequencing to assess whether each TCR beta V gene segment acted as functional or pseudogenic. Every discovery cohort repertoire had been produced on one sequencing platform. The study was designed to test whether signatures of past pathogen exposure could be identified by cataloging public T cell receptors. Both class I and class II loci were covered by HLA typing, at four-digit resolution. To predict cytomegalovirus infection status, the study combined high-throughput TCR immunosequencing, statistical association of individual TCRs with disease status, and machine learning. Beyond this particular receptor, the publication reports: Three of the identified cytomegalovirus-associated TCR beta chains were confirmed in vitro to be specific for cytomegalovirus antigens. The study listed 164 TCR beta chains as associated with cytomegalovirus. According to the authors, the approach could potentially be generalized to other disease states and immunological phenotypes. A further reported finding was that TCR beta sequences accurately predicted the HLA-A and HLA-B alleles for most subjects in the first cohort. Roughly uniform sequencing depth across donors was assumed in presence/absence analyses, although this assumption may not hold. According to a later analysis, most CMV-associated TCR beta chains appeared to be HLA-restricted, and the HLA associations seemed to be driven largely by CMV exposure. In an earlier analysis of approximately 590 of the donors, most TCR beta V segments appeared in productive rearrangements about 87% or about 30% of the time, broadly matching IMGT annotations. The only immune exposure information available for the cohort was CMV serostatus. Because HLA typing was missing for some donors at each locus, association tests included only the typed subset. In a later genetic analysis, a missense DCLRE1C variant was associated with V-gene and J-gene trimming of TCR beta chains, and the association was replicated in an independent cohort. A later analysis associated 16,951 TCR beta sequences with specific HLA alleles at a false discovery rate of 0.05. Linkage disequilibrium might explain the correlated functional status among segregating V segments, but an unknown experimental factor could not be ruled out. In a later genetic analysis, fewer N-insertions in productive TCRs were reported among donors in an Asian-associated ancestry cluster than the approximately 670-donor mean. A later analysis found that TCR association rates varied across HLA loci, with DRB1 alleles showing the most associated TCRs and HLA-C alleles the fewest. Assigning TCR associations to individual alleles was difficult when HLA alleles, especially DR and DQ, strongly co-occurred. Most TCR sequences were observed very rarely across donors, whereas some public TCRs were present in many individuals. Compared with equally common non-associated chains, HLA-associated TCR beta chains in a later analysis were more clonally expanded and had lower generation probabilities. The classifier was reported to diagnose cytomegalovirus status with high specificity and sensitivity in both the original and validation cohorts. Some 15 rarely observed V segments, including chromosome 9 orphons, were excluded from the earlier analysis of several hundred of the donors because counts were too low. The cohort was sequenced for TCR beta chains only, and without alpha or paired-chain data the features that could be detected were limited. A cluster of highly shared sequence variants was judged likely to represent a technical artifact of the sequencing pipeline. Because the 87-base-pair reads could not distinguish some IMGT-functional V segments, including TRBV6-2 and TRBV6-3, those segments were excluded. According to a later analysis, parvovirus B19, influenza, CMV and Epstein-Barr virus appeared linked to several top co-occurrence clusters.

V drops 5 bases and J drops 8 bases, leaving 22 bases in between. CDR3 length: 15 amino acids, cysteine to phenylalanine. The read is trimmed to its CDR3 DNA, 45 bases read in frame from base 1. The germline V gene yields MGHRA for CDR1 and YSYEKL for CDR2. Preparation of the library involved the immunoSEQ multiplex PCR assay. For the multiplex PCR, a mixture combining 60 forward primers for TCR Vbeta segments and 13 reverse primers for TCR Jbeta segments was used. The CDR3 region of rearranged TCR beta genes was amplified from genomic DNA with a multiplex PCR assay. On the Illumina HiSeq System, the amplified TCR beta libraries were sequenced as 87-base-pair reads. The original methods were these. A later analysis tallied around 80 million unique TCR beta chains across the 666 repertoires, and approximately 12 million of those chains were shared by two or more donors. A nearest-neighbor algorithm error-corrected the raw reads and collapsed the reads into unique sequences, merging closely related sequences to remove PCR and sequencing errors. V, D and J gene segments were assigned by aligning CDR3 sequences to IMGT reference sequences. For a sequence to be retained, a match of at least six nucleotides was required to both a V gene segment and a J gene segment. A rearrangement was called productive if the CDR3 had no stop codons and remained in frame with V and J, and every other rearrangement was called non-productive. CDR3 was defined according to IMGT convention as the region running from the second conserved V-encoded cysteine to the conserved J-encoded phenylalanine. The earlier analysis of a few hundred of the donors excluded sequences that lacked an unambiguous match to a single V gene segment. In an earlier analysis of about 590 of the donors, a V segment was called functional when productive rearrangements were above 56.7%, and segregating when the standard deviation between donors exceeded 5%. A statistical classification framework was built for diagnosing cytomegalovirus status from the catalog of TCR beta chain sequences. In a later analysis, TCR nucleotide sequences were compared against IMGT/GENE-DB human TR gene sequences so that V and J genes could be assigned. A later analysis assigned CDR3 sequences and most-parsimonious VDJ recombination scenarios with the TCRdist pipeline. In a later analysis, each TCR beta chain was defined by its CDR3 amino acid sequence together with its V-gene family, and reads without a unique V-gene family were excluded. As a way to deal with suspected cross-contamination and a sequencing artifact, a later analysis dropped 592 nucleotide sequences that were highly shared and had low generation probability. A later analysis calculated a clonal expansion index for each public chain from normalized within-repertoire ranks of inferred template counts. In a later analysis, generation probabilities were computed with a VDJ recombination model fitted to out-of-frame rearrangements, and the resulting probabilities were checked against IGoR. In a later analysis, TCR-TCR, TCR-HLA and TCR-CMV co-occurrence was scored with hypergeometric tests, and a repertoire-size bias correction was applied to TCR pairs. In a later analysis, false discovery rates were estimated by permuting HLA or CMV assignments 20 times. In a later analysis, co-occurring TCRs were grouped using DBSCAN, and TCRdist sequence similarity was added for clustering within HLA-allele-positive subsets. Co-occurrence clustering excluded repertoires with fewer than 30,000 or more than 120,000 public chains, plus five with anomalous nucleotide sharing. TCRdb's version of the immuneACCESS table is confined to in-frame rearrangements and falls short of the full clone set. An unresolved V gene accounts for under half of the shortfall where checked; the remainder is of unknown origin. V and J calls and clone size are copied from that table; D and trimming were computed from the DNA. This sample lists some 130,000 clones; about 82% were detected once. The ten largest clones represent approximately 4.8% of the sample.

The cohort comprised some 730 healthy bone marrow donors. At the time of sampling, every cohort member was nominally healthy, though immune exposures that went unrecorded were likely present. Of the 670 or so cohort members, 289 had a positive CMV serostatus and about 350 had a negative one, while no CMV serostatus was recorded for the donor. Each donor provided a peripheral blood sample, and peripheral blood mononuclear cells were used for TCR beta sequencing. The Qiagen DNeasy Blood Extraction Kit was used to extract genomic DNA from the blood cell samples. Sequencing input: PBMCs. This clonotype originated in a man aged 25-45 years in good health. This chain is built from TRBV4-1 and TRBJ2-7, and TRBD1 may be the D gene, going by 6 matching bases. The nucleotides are TGCGCCAGCAGCTTGGGGGCAGCGCTGGTGGGCCAGCAGTACTTC. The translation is CASSLGAALVGQQYF.